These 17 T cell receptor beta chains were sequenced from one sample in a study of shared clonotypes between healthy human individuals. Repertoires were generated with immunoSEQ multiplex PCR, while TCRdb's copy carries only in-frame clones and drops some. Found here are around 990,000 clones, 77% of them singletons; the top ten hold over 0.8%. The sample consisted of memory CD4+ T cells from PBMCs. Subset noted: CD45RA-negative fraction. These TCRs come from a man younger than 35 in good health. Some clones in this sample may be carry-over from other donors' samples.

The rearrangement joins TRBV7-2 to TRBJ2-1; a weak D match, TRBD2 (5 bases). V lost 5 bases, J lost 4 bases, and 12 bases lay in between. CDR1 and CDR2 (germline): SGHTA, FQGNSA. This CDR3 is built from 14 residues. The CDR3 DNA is TGTGCCAGCAGCGCCGACTCGGGGTACAATGAGCAGTTCTTC. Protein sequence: CASSADSGYNEQFF.

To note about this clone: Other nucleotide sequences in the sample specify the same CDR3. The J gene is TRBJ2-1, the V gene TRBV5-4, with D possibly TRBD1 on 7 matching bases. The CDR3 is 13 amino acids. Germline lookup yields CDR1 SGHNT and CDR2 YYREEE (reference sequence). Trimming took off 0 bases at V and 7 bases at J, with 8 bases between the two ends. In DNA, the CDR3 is TGTGCCAGCAGCTTGGCAGGGGGGAATGAGCAGTTCTTC. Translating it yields CASSLAGGNEQFF.

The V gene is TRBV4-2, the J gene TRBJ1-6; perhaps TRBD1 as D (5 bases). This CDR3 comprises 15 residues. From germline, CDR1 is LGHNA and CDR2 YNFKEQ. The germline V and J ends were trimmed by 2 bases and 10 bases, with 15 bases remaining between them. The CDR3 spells CASSQSNGAGSPLHF. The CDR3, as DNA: TGTGCCAGCAGCCAATCTAACGGGGCGGGGTCACCCCTCCACTTT.

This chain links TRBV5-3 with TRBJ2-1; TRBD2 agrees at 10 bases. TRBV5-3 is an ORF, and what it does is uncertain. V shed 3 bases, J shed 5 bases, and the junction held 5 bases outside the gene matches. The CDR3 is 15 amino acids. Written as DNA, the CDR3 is TGTGCCAGAAGCTCGGGACTAGCGAGGGACAATGAGCAGTTCTTC. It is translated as CARSSGLARDNEQFF.

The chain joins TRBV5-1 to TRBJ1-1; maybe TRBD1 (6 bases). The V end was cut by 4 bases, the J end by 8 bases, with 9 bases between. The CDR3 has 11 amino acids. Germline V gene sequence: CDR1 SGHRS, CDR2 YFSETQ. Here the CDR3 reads CASSPGTEAFF. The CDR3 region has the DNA TGCGCCAGCAGCCCAGGGACAGAAGCTTTCTTT.

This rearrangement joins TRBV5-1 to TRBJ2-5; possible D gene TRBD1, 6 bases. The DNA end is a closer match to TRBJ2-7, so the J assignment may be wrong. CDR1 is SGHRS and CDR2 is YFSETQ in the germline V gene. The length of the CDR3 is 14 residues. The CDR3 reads CASSSITGTYEQYF. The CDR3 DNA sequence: TGCGCCAGCAGCTCTATAACAGGGACGTACGAGCAGTACTTC.

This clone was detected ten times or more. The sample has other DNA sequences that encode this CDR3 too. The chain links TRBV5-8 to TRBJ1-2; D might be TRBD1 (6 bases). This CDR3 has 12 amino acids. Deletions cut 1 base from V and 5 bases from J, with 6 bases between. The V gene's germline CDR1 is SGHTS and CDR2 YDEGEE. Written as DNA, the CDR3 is TGTGCCAGCAGCTTGACAGGGTATGGCTACACCTTC. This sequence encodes CASSLTGYGYTF.

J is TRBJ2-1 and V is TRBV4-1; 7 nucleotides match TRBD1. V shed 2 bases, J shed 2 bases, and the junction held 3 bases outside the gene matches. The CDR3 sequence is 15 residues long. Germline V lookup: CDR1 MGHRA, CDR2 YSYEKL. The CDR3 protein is CASSQYRGTYNEQFF. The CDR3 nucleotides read TGCGCCAGCAGCCAATACAGGGGTACCTACAATGAGCAGTTCTTC.

The CDR3 DNA follows: TGTGCCAGCTCCCCGTCCGGGGCGGGGAGCACAGATACGCAGTATTTT. Amino acids: CASSPSGAGSTDTQYF. The V gene is TRBV18, the J gene TRBJ2-3; D is possibly TRBD2 (6 bases). Germline CDR1 KGHSH, CDR2 LQKENI. Trimming cost V 6 bases and J 0 bases, with 16 bases left between them. The CDR3 runs 16 residues.

In nucleotides, the CDR3 is TGTGCCAGCAGCACCACCGGGACTGATTATGGCTACACCTTC. Protein: CASSTTGTDYGYTF. This chain uses TRBV11-2 with TRBJ1-2; tentatively, D is TRBD1 (5 bases). The CDR3 contains 14 residues. Trimming shortened V by 5 bases and J by 5 bases, and 15 bases separated the two germline ends. Looked up from germline, CDR1 is SGHAT and CDR2 is FQNNGV. The variable domain in full, with the rest retrieved from reference TRBV11-2 and TRBJ1-2, is EAGVAQSPRYKIIEKRQSVAFWCNPISGHATLYWYQQILGQGPKLLIQFQNNGVVDDSQLPKDRFSAERLKGVDSTLKIQPAKLEDSAVYLCASSTTGTDYGYTFGSGTRLTVV.

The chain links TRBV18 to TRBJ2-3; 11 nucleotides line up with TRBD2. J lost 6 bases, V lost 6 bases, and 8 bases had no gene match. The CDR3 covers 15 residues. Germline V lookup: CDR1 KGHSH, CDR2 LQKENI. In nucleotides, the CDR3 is TGTGCCAGCTCGGTACTAGCGGGAGTAAAGGATACGCAGTATTTT. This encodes CASSVLAGVKDTQYF.

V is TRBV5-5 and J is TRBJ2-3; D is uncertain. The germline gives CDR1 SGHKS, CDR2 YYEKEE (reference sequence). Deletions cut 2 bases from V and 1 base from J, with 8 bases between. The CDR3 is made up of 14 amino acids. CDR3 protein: CASSLEVRTDTQYF. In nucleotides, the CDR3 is TGTGCCAGCAGCTTAGAGGTCCGCACAGATACGCAGTATTTT.

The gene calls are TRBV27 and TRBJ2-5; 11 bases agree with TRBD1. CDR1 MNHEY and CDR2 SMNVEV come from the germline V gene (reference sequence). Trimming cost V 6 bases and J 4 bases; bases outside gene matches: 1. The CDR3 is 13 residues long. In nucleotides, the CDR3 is TGTGCCAGCAGGGGGACAGGGGGAGAGACCCAGTACTTC. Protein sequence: CASRGTGGETQYF.

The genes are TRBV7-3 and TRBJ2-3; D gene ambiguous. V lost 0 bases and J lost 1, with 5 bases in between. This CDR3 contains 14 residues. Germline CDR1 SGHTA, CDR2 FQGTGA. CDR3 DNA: TGTGCCAGCAGCTTAACCCCGGGCACAGATACGCAGTATTTT. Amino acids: CASSLTPGTDTQYF.

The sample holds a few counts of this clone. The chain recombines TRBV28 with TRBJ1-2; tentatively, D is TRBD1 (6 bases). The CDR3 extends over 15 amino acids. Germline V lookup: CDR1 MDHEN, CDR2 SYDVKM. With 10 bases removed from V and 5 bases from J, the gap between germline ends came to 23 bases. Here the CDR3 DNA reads TGTGCCACCGGGCCTGCGGGGGGCCGAGCTTATGGCTACACCTTC. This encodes CATGPAGGRAYGYTF.

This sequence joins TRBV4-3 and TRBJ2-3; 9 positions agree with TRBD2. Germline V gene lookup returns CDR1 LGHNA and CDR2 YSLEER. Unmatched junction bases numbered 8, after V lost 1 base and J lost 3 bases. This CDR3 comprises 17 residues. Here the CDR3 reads CASSQGLAGVITDTQYF. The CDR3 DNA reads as TGCGCCAGCAGCCAAGGATTAGCGGGAGTGATAACAGATACGCAGTATTTT.

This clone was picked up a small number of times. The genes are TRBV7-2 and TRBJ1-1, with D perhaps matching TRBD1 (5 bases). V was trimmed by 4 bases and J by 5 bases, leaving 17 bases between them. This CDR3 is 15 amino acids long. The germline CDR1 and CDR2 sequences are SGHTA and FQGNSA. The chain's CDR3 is CASSSTGTGRTEAFF. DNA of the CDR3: TGTGCCAGCAGCTCGACCGGGACCGGGAGGACTGAAGCTTTCTTT.